The rows below give T cell receptor beta chains drawn from one sample of a study of PD-1 blockade in classical Hodgkin lymphoma. Here immunoSEQ multiplex PCR was the method, and the copy in TCRdb shows in-frame clones only, minus some. The sample holds roughly 100,000 clones, roughly nine tenths seen once. Here the sequenced sample was peripheral blood mononuclear cells (PBMCs), taken before the fourth cycle of nivolumab. The receptors here all came from a human donor with classical Hodgkin lymphoma. CDR3s include the opening cysteine and the closing phenylalanine or tryptophan. D genes are given only for firm matches. Part of the rows lack a size; the others show once, few, many or a class for expanded clones.

J gene | D gene | V gene | clone size | CDR3 protein | CDR3 DNA
TRBJ1-1 | . | TRBV4-1 | . | CASSRDAGRMNTEAFF | TGCGCCAGCAGCCGGGACGCCGGTAGAATGAACACTGAAGCTTTCTTT
TRBJ2-2 | TRBD2 | TRBV7-2 | . | CASSLAGLAGGAGELFF | TGTGCCAGCAGCTTAGCCGGACTAGCGGGAGGGGCCGGGGAGCTGTTTTTT
TRBJ2-5 | TRBD1 | TRBV5-1 | . | CASSPGTGGEETQYF | TGCGCCAGCAGCCCAGGGACAGGGGGCGAAGAGACCCAGTACTTC
TRBJ1-2 | . | TRBV5-6 | . | CASSLVDRTTYGYTF | TGTGCCAGCAGCTTGGTAGACAGGACGACCTATGGCTACACCTTC
TRBJ2-5 | TRBD2 | TRBV13 | once | CASSLIGLADLQETQYF | TGTGCCAGCAGCTTAATCGGACTAGCGGATTTACAAGAGACCCAGTACTTC
TRBJ2-5 | TRBD2 | TRBV6-6 | . | CASRISGETQYF | TGTGCCAGCAGAATTAGCGGGGAGACCCAGTACTTC
TRBJ2-5 | . | TRBV11-2 | . | CASSFSHGLGGETQYF | TGTGCCAGCAGCTTTTCCCACGGGTTAGGTGGCGAGACCCAGTACTTC
TRBJ2-1 | . | TRBV5-1 | . | CASSLFQTPYNEQFF | TGCGCCAGCAGCTTGTTTCAGACTCCCTACAATGAGCAGTTCTTC
TRBJ2-7 | TRBD2 | TRBV4-2 | . | CASSQDSGTTLAREQYF | TGTGCCAGCAGCCAAGATTCCGGGACTACCCTCGCTCGCGAGCAGTACTTC
TRBJ2-5 | TRBD1 | TRBV2 | . | CASSFNPGTGGRTQYF | TGTGCCAGCAGTTTCAACCCCGGGACAGGAGGTCGAACCCAGTACTTC
TRBJ2-7 | TRBD1 | TRBV7-8 | . | CASSPGTGVSYEQYF | TGTGCCAGCAGCCCCGGGACAGGGGTCTCCTACGAGCAGTACTTC
TRBJ1-2 | . | TRBV21-1 | . | CASSNIGTGGLYGYTF | TGTGCCAGCAGCAACATCGGGACAGGGGGCCTTTATGGCTACACCTTC
TRBJ1-2 | . | TRBV7-9 | . | CASPAWAADNNYGYTF | TGTGCCAGCCCCGCCTGGGCGGCAGACAATAACTATGGCTACACCTTC
TRBJ1-2 | . | TRBV4-1 | . | CASSHDNTNYGYTF | TGCGCCAGCAGCCACGACAACACTAACTATGGCTACACCTTC
TRBJ1-4 | . | TRBV27 | . | CASSLSRGRNEKLFF | TGTGCCAGCAGTTTAAGCAGGGGCCGCAATGAAAAACTGTTTTTT
TRBJ2-2 | . | TRBV5-1 | . | CASSLEARGVTGELFF | TGCGCCAGCAGCTTGGAGGCCCGAGGAGTCACCGGGGAGCTGTTTTTT
TRBJ2-1 | TRBD2 | TRBV4-1 | . | CATQRSREGHNEQFF | TGCGCCACCCAGCGGAGTAGGGAGGGACACAATGAGCAGTTCTTC